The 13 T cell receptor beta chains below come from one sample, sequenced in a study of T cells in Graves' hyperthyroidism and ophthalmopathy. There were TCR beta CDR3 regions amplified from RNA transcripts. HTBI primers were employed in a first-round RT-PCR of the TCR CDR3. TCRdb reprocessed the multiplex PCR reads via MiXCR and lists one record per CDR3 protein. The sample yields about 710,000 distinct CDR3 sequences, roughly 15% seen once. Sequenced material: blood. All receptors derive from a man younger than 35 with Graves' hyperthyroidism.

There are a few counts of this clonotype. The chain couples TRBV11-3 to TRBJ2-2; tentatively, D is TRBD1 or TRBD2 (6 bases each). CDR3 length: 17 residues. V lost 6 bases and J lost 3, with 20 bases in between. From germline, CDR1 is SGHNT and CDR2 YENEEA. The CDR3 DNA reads TGTGCCAGCAGAAACCCCAGGCCGGGGGCCGACACCGGGGAGCTGTTTTTT. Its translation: CASRNPRPGADTGELFF.

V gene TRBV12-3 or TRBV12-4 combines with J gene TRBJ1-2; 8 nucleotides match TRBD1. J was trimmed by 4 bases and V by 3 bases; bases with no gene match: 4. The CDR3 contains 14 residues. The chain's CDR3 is CASSLSGGVYGYTF. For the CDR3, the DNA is TGTGCCAGCAGTTTGTCAGGGGGCGTCTATGGCTACACCTTC.

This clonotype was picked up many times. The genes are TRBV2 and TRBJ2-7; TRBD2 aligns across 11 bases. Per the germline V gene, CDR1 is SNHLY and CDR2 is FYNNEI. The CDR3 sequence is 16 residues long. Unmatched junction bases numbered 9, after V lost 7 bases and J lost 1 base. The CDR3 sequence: CASKVAGGPRSYEQYF. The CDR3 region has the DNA TGTGCCAGCAAGGTAGCGGGGGGGCCCCGTTCCTACGAGCAGTACTTC.

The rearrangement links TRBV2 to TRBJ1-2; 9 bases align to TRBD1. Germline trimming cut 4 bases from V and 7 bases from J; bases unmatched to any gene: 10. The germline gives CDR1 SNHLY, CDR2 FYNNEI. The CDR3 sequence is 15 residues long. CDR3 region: CASSVPGQGRGGYTF. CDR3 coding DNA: TGTGCCAGCAGTGTACCGGGACAGGGCCGTGGTGGCTACACCTTC.

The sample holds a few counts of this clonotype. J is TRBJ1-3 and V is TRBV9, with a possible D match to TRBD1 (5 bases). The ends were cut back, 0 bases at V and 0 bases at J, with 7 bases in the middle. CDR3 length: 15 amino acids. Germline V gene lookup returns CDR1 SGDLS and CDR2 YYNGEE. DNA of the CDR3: TGTGCCAGCAGCGTAGCGGACATCTCTGGAAACACCATATATTTT. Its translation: CASSVADISGNTIYF.

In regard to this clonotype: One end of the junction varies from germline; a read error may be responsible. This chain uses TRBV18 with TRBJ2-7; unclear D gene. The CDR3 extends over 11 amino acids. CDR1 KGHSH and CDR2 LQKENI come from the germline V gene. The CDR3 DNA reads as TGTGCCAGCTCACCAGGATACGAGCAGCACTTC. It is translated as CASSPGYEQHF.

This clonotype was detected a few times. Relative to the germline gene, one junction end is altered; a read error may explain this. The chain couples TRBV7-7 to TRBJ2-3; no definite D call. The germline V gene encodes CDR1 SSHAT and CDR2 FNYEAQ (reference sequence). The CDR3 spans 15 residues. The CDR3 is CASSLEPGSTDTQYF. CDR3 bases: TGTGCTAGCAGCTTAGAACCCGGTAGCACAGATACGCAGTATTTT.

This CDR3 is CATSRDVQGGDYGYTF. CDR3 coding DNA: TGTGCCACCAGCAGAGACGTCCAGGGCGGAGACTATGGCTACACCTTC. V and J are TRBV15 and TRBJ1-2; a possible D gene is TRBD1 (5 bases). The CDR3 is made up of 16 amino acids. Between the trimmed V and J ends, which lost 0 bases and 3 bases, there was a span of 14 bases. CDR1 is LNHNV and CDR2 is YYDKDF in the germline V gene (reference sequence).

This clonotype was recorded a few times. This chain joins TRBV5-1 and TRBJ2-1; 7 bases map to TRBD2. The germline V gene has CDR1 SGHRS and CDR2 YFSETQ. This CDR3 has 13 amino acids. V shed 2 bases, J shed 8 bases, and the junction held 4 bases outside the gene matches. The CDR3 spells CASSLAGTYEQFF. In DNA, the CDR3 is TGCGCCAGCAGCTTAGCGGGAACCTATGAGCAGTTCTTC.

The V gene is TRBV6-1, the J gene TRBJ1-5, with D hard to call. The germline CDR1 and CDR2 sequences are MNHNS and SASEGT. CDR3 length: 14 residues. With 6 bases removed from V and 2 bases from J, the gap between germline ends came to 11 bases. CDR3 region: CASRVEGRNQPQHF. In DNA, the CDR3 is TGTGCCAGCAGGGTTGAGGGTCGCAATCAGCCCCAGCATTTT.

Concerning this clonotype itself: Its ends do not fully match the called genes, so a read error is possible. Here the CDR3 DNA reads TGCGCCAGCAGCCATGCTCCGGGCACGAACACCGGGGAGCTGCTTTTT. As protein: CASSHAPGTNTGELLF. The chain combines TRBV5-1 with TRBJ2-2, with TRBD2 as a possible D gene (5 bases). Germline-derived CDR1 and CDR2 are SGHRS and YFSETQ. The CDR3 extends over 16 amino acids.

The CDR3 DNA sequence: TGTGCCAGCAGCGCACAGTGGGGGGAGGGTGAATCTGAAGCTTTCTTT. The encoded protein is CASSAQWGEGESEAFF. The chain couples TRBV9 to TRBJ1-1, with TRBD1 as a possible D gene (5 bases). This CDR3 is 16 amino acids long. The ends were cut back, 3 bases at V and 6 bases at J, with 21 bases in the middle. Germline V gene lookup returns CDR1 SGDLS and CDR2 YYNGEE.

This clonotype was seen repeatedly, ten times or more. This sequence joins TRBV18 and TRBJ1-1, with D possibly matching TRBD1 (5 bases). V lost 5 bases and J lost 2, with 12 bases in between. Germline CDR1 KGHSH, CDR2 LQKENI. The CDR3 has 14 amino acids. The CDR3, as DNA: TGTGCCAGCTCATCGAGCCAGGGTAACACTGAAGCTTTCTTT. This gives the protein CASSSSQGNTEAFF.